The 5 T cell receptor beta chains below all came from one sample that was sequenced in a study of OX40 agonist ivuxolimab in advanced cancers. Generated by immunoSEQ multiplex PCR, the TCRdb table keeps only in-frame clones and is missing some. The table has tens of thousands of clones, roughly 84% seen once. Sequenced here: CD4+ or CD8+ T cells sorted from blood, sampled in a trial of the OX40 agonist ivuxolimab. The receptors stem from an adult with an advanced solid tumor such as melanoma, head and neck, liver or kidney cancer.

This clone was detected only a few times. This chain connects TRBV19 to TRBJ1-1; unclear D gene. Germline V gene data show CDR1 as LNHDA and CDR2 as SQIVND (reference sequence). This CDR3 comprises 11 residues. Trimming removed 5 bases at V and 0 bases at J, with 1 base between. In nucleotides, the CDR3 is TGTGCCAGTAGTGTGAACACTGAAGCTTTCTTT. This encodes CASSVNTEAFF.

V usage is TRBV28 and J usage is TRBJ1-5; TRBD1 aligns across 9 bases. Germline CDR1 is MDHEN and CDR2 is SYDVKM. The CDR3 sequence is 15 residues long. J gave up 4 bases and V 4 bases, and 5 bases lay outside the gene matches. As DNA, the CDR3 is TGTGCCAGCAGTTCACAGGGGGCGGGGAATCAGCCCCAGCATTTT. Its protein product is CASSSQGAGNQPQHF.

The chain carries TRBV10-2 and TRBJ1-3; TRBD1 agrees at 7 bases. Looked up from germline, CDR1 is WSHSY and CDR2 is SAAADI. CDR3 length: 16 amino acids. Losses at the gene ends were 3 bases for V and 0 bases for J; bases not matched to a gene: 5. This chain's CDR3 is CASSDAGTVSGNTIYF. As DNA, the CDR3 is TGCGCCAGCAGTGATGCCGGGACAGTCTCTGGAAACACCATATATTTT.

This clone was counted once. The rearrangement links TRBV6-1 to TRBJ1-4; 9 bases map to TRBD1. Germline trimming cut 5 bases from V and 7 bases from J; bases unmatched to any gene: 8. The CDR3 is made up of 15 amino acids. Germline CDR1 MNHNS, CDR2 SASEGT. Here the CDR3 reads CASSPGTGMGEKLFF. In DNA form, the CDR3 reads TGTGCCAGCAGTCCCGGGACAGGGATGGGTGAAAAACTGTTTTTT.

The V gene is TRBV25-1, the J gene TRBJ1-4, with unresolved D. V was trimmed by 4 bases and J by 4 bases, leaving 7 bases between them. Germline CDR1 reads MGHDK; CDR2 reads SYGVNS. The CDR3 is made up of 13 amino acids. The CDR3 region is CASSVVLNEKLFF. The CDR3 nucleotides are TGTGCCAGCAGTGTCGTCCTTAATGAAAAACTGTTTTTT.